A selection of T cell receptor beta chains follows, all from one sample in a study of blood T cell repertoires in COVID-19. Only in-frame clones appear in the TCRdb table, and some are missing; sequencing was by immunoSEQ multiplex PCR. The sample yields about 380,000 clones, approximately 90% seen once. The sample consisted of PBMCs or T cells enriched from blood (not recorded which). These receptors were obtained from a woman aged 18-29 years who had recovered from COVID-19. The CDR3 runs from the conserved cysteine through the conserved F or W. Each record gives: V gene, J gene, CDR3 length, D gene, clone size, CDR3 DNA, CDR3 protein. A D gene is named only where the DNA matches it firmly. Only some rows state a clone size, as once, few, many or a class for expanded clones.

v_call: TRBV29-1; j_call: TRBJ2-1; cdr3_length: 12; d_call: NA; clone_size: NA; cdr3_nt: TGCAGCGTTGAAATCTCGGGGAGAGAGCAGTTCTTC; cdr3_aa: CSVEISGREQFF
v_call: TRBV5-4; j_call: TRBJ2-3; cdr3_length: 16; d_call: NA; clone_size: NA; cdr3_nt: TGTGCCAGCAGCTTGGCTGGGGTGGGGGGTGCAGATACGCAGTATTTT; cdr3_aa: CASSLAGVGGADTQYF
v_call: TRBV19; j_call: TRBJ2-7; cdr3_length: 13; d_call: NA; clone_size: few; cdr3_nt: TGTGCCAGTAGTACACTACACGGGAACGAGCAGTACTTC; cdr3_aa: CASSTLHGNEQYF
v_call: TRBV28; j_call: TRBJ1-2; cdr3_length: 14; d_call: NA; clone_size: NA; cdr3_nt: TGTGCCAGCAGCGCTCCGGAGCCAAACTATGGCTACACCTTC; cdr3_aa: CASSAPEPNYGYTF
v_call: TRBV6-5; j_call: TRBJ2-7; cdr3_length: 15; d_call: NA; clone_size: NA; cdr3_nt: TGTGCCAGCAGTCACGAGTCACGTAGCTCCTACGAGCAGTACTTC; cdr3_aa: CASSHESRSSYEQYF
v_call: TRBV30; j_call: TRBJ1-4; cdr3_length: 11; d_call: NA; clone_size: NA; cdr3_nt: TGTGCCTGTTATCAAGGAGTAAAACTGTTTTTT; cdr3_aa: CACYQGVKLFF
v_call: TRBV13; j_call: TRBJ2-7; cdr3_length: 15; d_call: NA; clone_size: NA; cdr3_nt: TGTGCCAGCAGCTTAAGTGCAGGGGACCCCTACGAGCAGTACTTC; cdr3_aa: CASSLSAGDPYEQYF
v_call: TRBV6-2/TRBV6-3; j_call: TRBJ2-3; cdr3_length: 15; d_call: TRBD2; clone_size: NA; cdr3_nt: TGTGCCAGCAGTTACCGGGGGGGTTACACAGATACGCAGTATTTT; cdr3_aa: CASSYRGGYTDTQYF
v_call: TRBV11-2; j_call: TRBJ2-5; cdr3_length: 13; d_call: NA; clone_size: NA; cdr3_nt: TGTGCCAGCAGCAGAGGCTCCCAAGAGACCCAGTACTTC; cdr3_aa: CASSRGSQETQYF
v_call: TRBV13; j_call: TRBJ1-3; cdr3_length: 18; d_call: TRBD1; clone_size: NA; cdr3_nt: TGTGCCAGCAGTTCCTGGACAGGGGGTTACCCATCTGGAAACACCATATATTTT; cdr3_aa: CASSSWTGGYPSGNTIYF
v_call: TRBV5-1; j_call: TRBJ1-2; cdr3_length: 17; d_call: TRBD1; clone_size: few; cdr3_nt: TGCGCCAGCAGCTTGGCGGATATTGGGACAGGGTACGATGGCTACACCTTC; cdr3_aa: CASSLADIGTGYDGYTF
v_call: TRBV9; j_call: TRBJ2-7; cdr3_length: 15; d_call: NA; clone_size: NA; cdr3_nt: TGTGCCAGCAGCCAAGGGGACACAATACCCTACGAGCAGTACTTC; cdr3_aa: CASSQGDTIPYEQYF
v_call: TRBV28; j_call: TRBJ2-2; cdr3_length: 18; d_call: NA; clone_size: NA; cdr3_nt: TGTGCCAGCAGTTTACCCCTACAGGGTCGGGTATTCCCCGGGGAGCTGTTTTTT; cdr3_aa: CASSLPLQGRVFPGELFF
v_call: TRBV29-1; j_call: TRBJ2-7; cdr3_length: 14; d_call: NA; clone_size: NA; cdr3_nt: TGCAGCGTTGAGACAGGTTCCTTCTCCTACGAGCAGTACTTC; cdr3_aa: CSVETGSFSYEQYF
v_call: TRBV2; j_call: TRBJ1-2; cdr3_length: 13; d_call: TRBD1; clone_size: NA; cdr3_nt: TGTGCCAGTCGGGGACAGGGGGCCCACGGCTACACCTTC; cdr3_aa: CASRGQGAHGYTF
v_call: TRBV18; j_call: TRBJ2-3; cdr3_length: 16; d_call: TRBD2; clone_size: NA; cdr3_nt: TGTGCCAGCTCACCGCAACTAGCGGCGACCACAGATACGCAGTATTTT; cdr3_aa: CASSPQLAATTDTQYF
v_call: TRBV7-2; j_call: TRBJ2-3; cdr3_length: 15; d_call: TRBD1; clone_size: few; cdr3_nt: TGTGCCAGCAGCTCCGGGACAGGGAAAACAGATACGCAGTATTTT; cdr3_aa: CASSSGTGKTDTQYF
v_call: TRBV19; j_call: TRBJ2-3; cdr3_length: 15; d_call: TRBD2; clone_size: few; cdr3_nt: TGTGCCAGTAGCACGGGACTAGCGAACACAGATACGCAGTATTTT; cdr3_aa: CASSTGLANTDTQYF
v_call: TRBV30; j_call: TRBJ2-7; cdr3_length: 13; d_call: NA; clone_size: NA; cdr3_nt: TGTGCCTGCGGCGGGCAGGGGTTCTACGAGCAGTACTTC; cdr3_aa: CACGGQGFYEQYF
v_call: TRBV5-4; j_call: TRBJ1-1; cdr3_length: 16; d_call: NA; clone_size: NA; cdr3_nt: TGTGCCAGCAGCCTTACAGGGCGAACAGGGAACACTGAAGCTTTCTTT; cdr3_aa: CASSLTGRTGNTEAFF
v_call: TRBV24-1; j_call: TRBJ2-1; cdr3_length: 16; d_call: TRBD2; clone_size: NA; cdr3_nt: TGTGCCACCAGTGACGCCGTAGCGGGGGGAGTTCATGAGCAGTTCTTC; cdr3_aa: CATSDAVAGGVHEQFF
v_call: TRBV7-8; j_call: TRBJ2-3; cdr3_length: 20; d_call: TRBD2; clone_size: NA; cdr3_nt: TGTGCCAGCACCTACCCCGGGACTAGCGGGGGCCCGGGGGTAACAGATACGCAGTATTTT; cdr3_aa: CASTYPGTSGGPGVTDTQYF
v_call: TRBV2; j_call: TRBJ2-1; cdr3_length: 14; d_call: TRBD2; clone_size: once; cdr3_nt: TGTGCCAGCAGTCTCGGGGGGGACTACAATGAGCAGTTCTTC; cdr3_aa: CASSLGGDYNEQFF